The 20 T cell receptor beta chains listed next were all sequenced from one sample in a study of vaccination effects on CD4 cells after COVID-19. The data were produced by immunoSEQ multiplex PCR, yet TCRdb's version contains in-frame clones alone and is incomplete. The sample holds some 15,000 clones, roughly 70% seen once. These receptors' targets are unknown. CD4+ T cells specific for antigen were expanded with viral peptide pools by the ViraFEST assay before sequencing. Culturing for more than 9 days preceded CD4+ T cell isolation. This individual tested PCR-positive for SARS-CoV-2 infection between March and December 2020. It was two doses of either the BNT162b2 or mRNA-1273 vaccine that participants received. The sequenced sample was CD4+ T cells from PBMCs cultured with HCoV-NL63 spike peptides, obtained after COVID-19 vaccination. The receptor source for this set is a human donor who had a prior SARS-CoV-2 infection.

The V call is TRBV30, the J call TRBJ1-4; perhaps TRBD1 as D (6 bases). The V end lost 3 bases, the J end lost 5 bases, and 10 bases lay between the germline ends. Germline lookup yields CDR1 GTSNPN and CDR2 SVGIG (reference sequence). The CDR3 has 13 residues. The CDR3 DNA reads TGTGCCTGGAGGAGGGGGGGAAATGAAAAACTGTTTTTT. Translating it yields CAWRRGGNEKLFF.

V and J are TRBV7-3 and TRBJ1-6, with TRBD1 identical over 8 bases. The V and J ends lost 5 bases and 7 bases, in that order; junction bases with no gene match: 4. Per germline, CDR1 SGHTA and CDR2 FQGTGA. CDR3 length: 14 amino acids. The CDR3 reads CASSQTGVNSPLHF. For the CDR3, the DNA is TGTGCCAGCAGCCAGACAGGGGTCAATTCACCCCTCCACTTT.

The chain is built from TRBV6-6 and TRBJ1-5; 9 bases fit TRBD1. There are 16 residues in the CDR3. Per germline, CDR1 MNHNY and CDR2 SVGAGI (reference sequence). The V gene end was trimmed by 6 bases and the J gene end by 4 bases; junction bases not matched to a gene: 10. The CDR3, as DNA: TGTGCCAGCAGGCAGAGGGGACAGGGTGCGAATCAGCCCCAGCATTTT. Its translation: CASRQRGQGANQPQHF.

The rearrangement joins TRBV11-2 to TRBJ1-6; no definite D call. The V gene lost 3 bases and the J gene lost 8 bases, with 11 bases spanning the gap. CDR3 length: 14 amino acids. Germline CDR1 SGHAT, CDR2 FQNNGV. The CDR3: CASSLVLRDSPLHF. CDR3 sequence (DNA): TGTGCCAGCAGCTTGGTGTTGCGAGATTCACCCCTCCACTTT.

The V gene is TRBV6-5, the J gene TRBJ2-7; 8 bases agree with TRBD2. CDR1 is MNHEY, CDR2 SVGAGI, per germline. V gave up 6 bases and J gave up 7 bases; unmatched junction bases: 8. This CDR3 is 13 amino acids long. The CDR3, as DNA: TGTGCCAGCAGATTAGCGGGATTACGGGAGCAGTACTTC. Its translation is CASRLAGLREQYF.

The J gene is TRBJ1-2, the V gene TRBV27; possibly TRBD1 for D (5 bases). CDR1 and CDR2 (germline): MNHEY, SMNVEV (reference sequence). CDR3 length equals 15 residues. V lost 9 bases, J lost 3 bases, and 20 bases lay in between. The CDR3 DNA reads as TGTGCCAGTAAAAATAGCTGGGGGATTGACTATGGCTACACCTTC. Its translation: CASKNSWGIDYGYTF.

This clone was observed a few times. The V and J genes are TRBV5-4 and TRBJ2-1; 10 bases line up with TRBD2. The CDR3 length is 15 residues. Per the germline V gene, CDR1 is SGHNT and CDR2 is YYREEE (reference sequence). The V segment lost 0 bases and the J segment 9 bases; nucleotides outside the gene matches: 6. The CDR3 loop is CASSLGPSGSGEQFF. The CDR3 DNA follows: TGTGCCAGCAGCTTGGGGCCTAGCGGGAGCGGTGAGCAGTTCTTC.

J is TRBJ2-4 and V is TRBV11-2, with 13 bases matching TRBD2. The CDR3 totals 17 residues. Trimming cost V 7 bases and J 8 bases; bases outside gene matches: 14. Germline assignment: CDR1 SGHAT and CDR2 FQNNGV. The chain's CDR3 is CASTLGLAGARGDIQYF. DNA of the CDR3: TGTGCCAGCACCCTAGGACTAGCGGGGGCCCGGGGAGACATTCAGTACTTC.

This chain uses TRBV7-9 with TRBJ2-7; TRBD2 aligns across 7 bases. This CDR3 is built from 18 residues. V lost 3 bases, J lost 6 bases, and 20 bases stayed unmatched. Germline V gives CDR1 SEHNR, CDR2 FQNEAQ (reference sequence). The chain's CDR3 is CASSFGWAGRGVSPEQYF. CDR3 nucleotides: TGTGCCAGCAGCTTTGGGTGGGCGGGACGGGGGGTTTCCCCCGAGCAGTACTTC.

This sequence joins TRBV12-5 and TRBJ1-6, with D possibly being TRBD1 (5 bases). From germline, CDR1 is LGHNT and CDR2 FRNRAP. With 0 bases removed from V and 2 bases from J, the gap between germline ends came to 14 bases. CDR3 length equals 18 residues. The CDR3 here is CASGLVHTGGAYNSPLHF. The CDR3 nucleotides read TGTGCTAGTGGTTTGGTACATACAGGTGGGGCCTATAATTCACCCCTCCACTTT.

The rearrangement links TRBV4-1 to TRBJ2-3; 11 bases agree with TRBD2. CDR3 length equals 18 residues. V lost 4 bases, J lost 2 bases, and 11 bases stayed unmatched. Germline values: CDR1 MGHRA, CDR2 YSYEKL. The DNA of the CDR3 is TGCGCCAGCAGCCCCCTAATCGGACTAGCGGGCCCCACAGATACGCAGTATTTT. Translation gives CASSPLIGLAGPTDTQYF.

The chain recombines TRBV11-3 with TRBJ2-5; a weak D match, TRBD2 (6 bases). V was trimmed by 5 bases and J by 7 bases, leaving 11 bases between them. The germline V gene has CDR1 SGHNT and CDR2 YENEEA. CDR3 length: 12 residues. CDR3 residues: CASSIPGGTQYF. CDR3 in DNA: TGTGCCAGCAGCATACCCGGGGGGACCCAGTACTTC.

The chain combines TRBV30 with TRBJ2-5; 13 nucleotides line up with TRBD2. Germline assignment: CDR1 GTSNPN and CDR2 SVGIG (reference sequence). The CDR3 covers 17 residues. Trimming removed 0 bases from V and 1 base from J; junction bases left unmatched: 5. This CDR3 reads CAWSVARTSGGQETQYF. Written as DNA, the CDR3 is TGTGCCTGGAGTGTAGCGAGGACTAGCGGGGGCCAAGAGACCCAGTACTTC.

The genes are TRBV10-3 and TRBJ2-7, with 13 bases aligning to TRBD2. Trimming at V came to 6 bases and at J to 6 bases, leaving 5 bases not matched to a gene. From germline, CDR1 is ENHRY and CDR2 SYGVKD. CDR3 size: 14 residues. The CDR3 nucleotides read TGTGCCATCAGAAGACTAGCGGGAGGATCCGAGCAGTACTTC. It yields the protein CAIRRLAGGSEQYF.

The chain has TRBV10-3 and TRBJ1-2; D remains unclear. Trimming removed 2 bases at V and 3 bases at J, with 16 bases between. Germline V gene data show CDR1 as ENHRY and CDR2 as SYGVKD. This CDR3 region has 16 residues. CDR3 in DNA: TGTGCCATCAGTGAGATAAGCCCCGGGCGGTACTATGGCTACACCTTC. This gives the protein CAISEISPGRYYGYTF.

The chain recombines TRBV5-5 with TRBJ1-2; D gene uncertain. V dropped 0 bases and J dropped 2 bases, with 5 bases sitting between them. The germline V gene has CDR1 SGHKS and CDR2 YYEKEE (reference sequence). The CDR3 spans 13 residues. The CDR3 bases are TGTGCCAGCAGCTTGGGTGGGAACTATGGCTACACCTTC. Its protein product is CASSLGGNYGYTF.

The chain is built from TRBV9 and TRBJ1-2; D perhaps matches TRBD1 (5 bases). The V gene lost 4 bases and the J gene lost 6 bases, with 10 bases spanning the gap. This CDR3 spans 12 amino acids. CDR1 SGDLS and CDR2 YYNGEE come from the germline V gene. CDR3 protein: CASSRDFDGYTF. The CDR3 nucleotides read TGTGCCAGCAGCAGGGACTTCGATGGCTACACCTTC.

This chain links TRBV4-1 with TRBJ1-4, with 8 bases matching TRBD1. Germline values: CDR1 MGHRA, CDR2 YSYEKL. V lost 1 base, J lost 10 bases, and 11 bases stayed unmatched. The CDR3 is made up of 16 amino acids. In DNA form, the CDR3 reads TGCGCCAGCAGCCAAGCCCAGACAGGGGAGACGGGAAAACTGTTTTTT. Translating gives CASSQAQTGETGKLFF.

The chain couples TRBV7-8 to TRBJ1-3; 7 positions agree with TRBD1. V gave up 5 bases and J gave up 0 bases; unmatched junction bases: 7. CDR3 length: 16 residues. In germline, CDR1 is SGHVS, CDR2 FQNEAQ. DNA for the CDR3: TGTGCCAGCAGCCATAACAGGGGACCCTCTGGAAACACCATATATTTT. Translating it yields CASSHNRGPSGNTIYF.

The CDR3 DNA reads as TGTGCCAGCTCACTCCCACAGAAGAATGAGCAGTTCTTC. Amino acid sequence: CASSLPQKNEQFF. The rearrangement uses TRBV18 and TRBJ2-1; no clear D gene. The CDR3 sequence is 13 residues long. Germline CDR1 is KGHSH and CDR2 is LQKENI. V shed 4 bases and J shed 7 bases, with 11 bases lying between them.